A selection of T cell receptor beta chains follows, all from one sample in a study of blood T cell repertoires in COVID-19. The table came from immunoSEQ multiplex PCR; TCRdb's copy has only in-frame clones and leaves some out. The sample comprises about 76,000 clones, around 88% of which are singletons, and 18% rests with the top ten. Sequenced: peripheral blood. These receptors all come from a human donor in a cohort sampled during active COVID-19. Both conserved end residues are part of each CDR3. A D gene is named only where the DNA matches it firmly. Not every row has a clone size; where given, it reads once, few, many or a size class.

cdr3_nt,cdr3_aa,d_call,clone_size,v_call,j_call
TGTGCCAGCTCACCCGCAGGCGGGGAGCTGTTTTTT,CASSPAGGELFF,-,once,TRBV18,TRBJ2-2
TGTGCCAGCAGCTTAAACCCGCCGGGGGAGACCCAGTACTTC,CASSLNPPGETQYF,-,once,TRBV7-8,TRBJ2-5
TGCAGCGTTGAGAACCGACTCGGGGGGGCAGATACGCAGTATTTT,CSVENRLGGADTQYF,TRBD2,-,TRBV29-1,TRBJ2-3
TGTGCCAGCAGTTACGCAGGGGTGAACACAGATACGCAGTATTTT,CASSYAGVNTDTQYF,-,few,TRBV6-5,TRBJ2-3
TGTGCCAGCAGCTCACCAAGGGGATACTCTGGAAACACCATATATTTT,CASSSPRGYSGNTIYF,-,-,TRBV11-3,TRBJ1-3
TGTGCCAGCAGCTCTTCCCGAGGTAACCAGTTCTTC,CASSSSRGNQFF,-,medium-sized,TRBV5-8,TRBJ2-1
TGTGCCAGCAGTGATGCGGGGAGTGGGGTGGAGACCCAGTACTTC,CASSDAGSGVETQYF,-,-,TRBV2,TRBJ2-5
TGTGCCAGCAGTACAGGGATGGACGAGCAGTACTTC,CASSTGMDEQYF,-,-,TRBV2,TRBJ2-7
TGTGCCAGCAGCTTAGGGCTTAGGGACAGAACATATGGCTACACCTTC,CASSLGLRDRTYGYTF,TRBD1,-,TRBV7-2,TRBJ1-2
TGTGCCTGGGAGGCCGGGACACTTGATGGCTACACCTTC,CAWEAGTLDGYTF,-,-,TRBV30,TRBJ1-2
TGCGCCAGCAGCCAAGAGACAGGCTTTTCCTACGAGCAGTACTTC,CASSQETGFSYEQYF,-,-,TRBV4-3,TRBJ2-7
TGCGCCAGCAGCCGGGGGACTCGCTACAATGAGCAGTTCTTC,CASSRGTRYNEQFF,-,few,TRBV4-3,TRBJ2-1
TGTGCCAGCAGCTCCGCCGTGGCATCGAGGGAGCAGTACTTC,CASSSAVASREQYF,-,-,TRBV7-2,TRBJ2-7
TGTGCCACCAGTGGACGGGGCTCCTACAATGAGCAGTTCTTC,CATSGRGSYNEQFF,-,few,TRBV24-1,TRBJ2-1
TGTGCCAGCAGCTCGAGAGAGGGCTATGGCTACACCTTC,CASSSREGYGYTF,-,-,TRBV7-8,TRBJ1-2
TGTGCCAGCAGTGCCTCGCCACAGGGGTTAGGCGGGGAGCTGTTTTTT,CASSASPQGLGGELFF,TRBD1,-,TRBV9,TRBJ2-2
TGTGCCAGCAGTCCCCCCAGTCCCGATCAGCCCCAGCATTTT,CASSPPSPDQPQHF,-,-,TRBV5-5,TRBJ1-5
TGTGCCAGCAGTTCAGCCACAGGGTGGGGGAACACTGAAGCTTTCTTT,CASSSATGWGNTEAFF,-,-,TRBV6-5,TRBJ1-1